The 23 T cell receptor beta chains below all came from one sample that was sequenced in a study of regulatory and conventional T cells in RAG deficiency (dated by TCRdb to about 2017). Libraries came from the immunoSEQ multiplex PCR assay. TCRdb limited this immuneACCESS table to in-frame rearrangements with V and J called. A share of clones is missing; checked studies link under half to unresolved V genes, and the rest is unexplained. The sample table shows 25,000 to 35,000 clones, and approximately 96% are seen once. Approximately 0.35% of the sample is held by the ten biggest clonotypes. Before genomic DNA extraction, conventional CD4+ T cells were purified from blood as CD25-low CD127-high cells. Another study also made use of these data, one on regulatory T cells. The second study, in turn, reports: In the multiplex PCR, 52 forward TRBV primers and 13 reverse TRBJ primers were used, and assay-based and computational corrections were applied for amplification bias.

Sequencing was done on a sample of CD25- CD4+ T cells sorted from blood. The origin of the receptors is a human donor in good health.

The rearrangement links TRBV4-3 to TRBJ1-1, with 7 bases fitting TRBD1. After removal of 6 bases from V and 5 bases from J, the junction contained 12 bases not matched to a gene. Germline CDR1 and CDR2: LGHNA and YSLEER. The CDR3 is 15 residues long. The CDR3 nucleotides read TGCGCCAGCAGTCAACTTAGGGGGCGCGGGACTGAAGCTTTCTTT. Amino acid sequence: CASSQLRGRGTEAFF.

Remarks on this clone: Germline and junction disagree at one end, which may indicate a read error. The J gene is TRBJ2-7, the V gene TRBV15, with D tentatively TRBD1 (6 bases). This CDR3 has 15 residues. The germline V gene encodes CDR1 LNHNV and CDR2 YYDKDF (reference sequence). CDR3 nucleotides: TGTGCCACCAGAAGAGGGGCAGGGGACTCCTACGAGCAGTACTTC. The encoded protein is CATRRGAGDSYEQYF.

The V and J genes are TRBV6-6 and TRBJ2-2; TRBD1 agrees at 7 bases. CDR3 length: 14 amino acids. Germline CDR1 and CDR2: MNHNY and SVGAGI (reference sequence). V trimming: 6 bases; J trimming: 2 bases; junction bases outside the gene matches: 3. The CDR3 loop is CASSWDRNTGELFF. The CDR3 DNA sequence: TGTGCCAGCAGCTGGGACAGAAACACCGGGGAGCTGTTTTTT.

The CDR3 reads CASSRDRAAGEQYF. The CDR3 DNA reads as TGTGCCAGCAGCAGGGACAGGGCGGCGGGCGAGCAGTACTTC. The rearrangement links TRBV11-2 to TRBJ2-5; 9 nucleotides align to TRBD1. The J call is in doubt because the DNA end fits TRBJ2-7 better. The germline V gene encodes CDR1 SGHAT and CDR2 FQNNGV. CDR3 length equals 14 residues.

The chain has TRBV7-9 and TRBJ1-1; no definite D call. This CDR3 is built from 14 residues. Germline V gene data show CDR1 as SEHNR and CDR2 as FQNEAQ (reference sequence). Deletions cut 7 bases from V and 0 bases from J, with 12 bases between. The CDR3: CASTSGGMNTEAFF. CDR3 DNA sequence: TGTGCCAGCACCTCGGGAGGGATGAACACTGAAGCTTTCTTT.

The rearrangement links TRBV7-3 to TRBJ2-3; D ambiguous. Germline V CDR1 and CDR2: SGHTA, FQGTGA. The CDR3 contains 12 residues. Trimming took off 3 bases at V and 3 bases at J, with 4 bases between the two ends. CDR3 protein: CASSLSTDTQYF. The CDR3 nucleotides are TGTGCCAGCAGCTTGTCGACAGATACGCAGTATTTT.

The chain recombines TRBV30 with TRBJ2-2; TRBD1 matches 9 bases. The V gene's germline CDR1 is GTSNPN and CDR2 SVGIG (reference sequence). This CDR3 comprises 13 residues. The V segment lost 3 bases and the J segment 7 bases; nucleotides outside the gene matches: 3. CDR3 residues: CAWRRTGDGELFF. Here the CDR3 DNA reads TGTGCCTGGAGACGGACAGGGGACGGGGAGCTGTTTTTT.

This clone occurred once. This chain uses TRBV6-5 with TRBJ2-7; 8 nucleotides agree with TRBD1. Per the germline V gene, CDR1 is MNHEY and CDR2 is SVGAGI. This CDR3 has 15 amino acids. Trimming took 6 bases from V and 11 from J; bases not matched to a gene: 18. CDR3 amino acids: CASRAQGDSKRREYF. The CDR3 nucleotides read TGTGCCAGCAGAGCACAGGGGGACAGCAAACGAAGGGAGTACTTC.

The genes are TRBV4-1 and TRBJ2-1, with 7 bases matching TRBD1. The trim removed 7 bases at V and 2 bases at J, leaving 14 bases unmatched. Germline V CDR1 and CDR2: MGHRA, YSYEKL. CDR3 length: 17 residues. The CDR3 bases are TGCGCCAGCACCAACGTTCCGGGACAGAGGGCCTACAATGAGCAGTTCTTC. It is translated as CASTNVPGQRAYNEQFF.

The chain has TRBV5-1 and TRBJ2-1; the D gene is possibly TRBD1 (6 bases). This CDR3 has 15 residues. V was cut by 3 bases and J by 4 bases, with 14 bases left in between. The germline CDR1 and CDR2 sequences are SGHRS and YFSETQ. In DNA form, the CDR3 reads TGCGCCAGCAGCTACAACAGGGCGTCTTACAATGAGCAGTTCTTC. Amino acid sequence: CASSYNRASYNEQFF. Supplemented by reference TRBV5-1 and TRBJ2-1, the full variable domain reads KAGVTQTPRYLIKTRGQQVTLSCSPISGHRSVSWYQQTPGQGLQFLFEYFSETQRNKGNFPGRFSGRQFSNSRSEMNVSTLELGDSALYLCASSYNRASYNEQFFGPGTRLTVL.

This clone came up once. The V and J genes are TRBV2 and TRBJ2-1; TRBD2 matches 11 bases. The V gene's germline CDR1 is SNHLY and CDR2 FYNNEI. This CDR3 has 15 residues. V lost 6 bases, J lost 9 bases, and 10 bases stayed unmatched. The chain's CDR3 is CASRSLAGGNFEQFF. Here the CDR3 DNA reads TGTGCCAGCAGGAGTCTAGCGGGGGGTAATTTTGAGCAGTTCTTC.

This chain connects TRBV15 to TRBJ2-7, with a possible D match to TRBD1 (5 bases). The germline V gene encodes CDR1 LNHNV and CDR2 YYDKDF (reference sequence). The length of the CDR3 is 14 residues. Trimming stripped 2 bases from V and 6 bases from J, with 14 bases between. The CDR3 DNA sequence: TGTGCCACCAGCAGAAATGGGGCTTGGGCCGAGCAGTACTTC. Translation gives CATSRNGAWAEQYF.

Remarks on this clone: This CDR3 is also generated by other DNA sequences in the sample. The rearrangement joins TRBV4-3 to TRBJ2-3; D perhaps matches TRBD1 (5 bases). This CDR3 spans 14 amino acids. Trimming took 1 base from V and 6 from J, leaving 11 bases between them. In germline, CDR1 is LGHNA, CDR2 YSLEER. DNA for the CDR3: TGCGCCAGCAGCCAAGGGGGCGGTCAGGATACGCAGTATTTT. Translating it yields CASSQGGGQDTQYF.

The CDR3 nucleotides are TGTGCCAGCAGCTCCAGCGGGGGGATAAACAATGAGCAGTTCTTC. Translated, it gives CASSSSGGINNEQFF. The rearrangement uses TRBV27 and TRBJ2-1; 9 nucleotides line up with TRBD2. The CDR3 runs to 15 residues. Germline loops: CDR1 MNHEY, CDR2 SMNVEV (reference sequence). Trimming cost V 6 bases and J 5 bases; bases outside gene matches: 8.

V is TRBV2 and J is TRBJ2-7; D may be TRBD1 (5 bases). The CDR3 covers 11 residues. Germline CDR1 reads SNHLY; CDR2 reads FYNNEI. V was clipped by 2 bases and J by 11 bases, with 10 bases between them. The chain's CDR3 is CASSESGLKYF. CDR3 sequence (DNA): TGTGCCAGCAGTGAATCAGGGTTAAAGTACTTC. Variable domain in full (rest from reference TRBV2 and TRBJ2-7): EPEVTQTPSHQVTQMGQEVILRCVPISNHLYFYWYRQILGQKVEFLVSFYNNEISEKSEIFDDQFSVERPDGSNFTLKIRSTKLEDSAMYFCASSESGLKYFGPGTRLTVT.

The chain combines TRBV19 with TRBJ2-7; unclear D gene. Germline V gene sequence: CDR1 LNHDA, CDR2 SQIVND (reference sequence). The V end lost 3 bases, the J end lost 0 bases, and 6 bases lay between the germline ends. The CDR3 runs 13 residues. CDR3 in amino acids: CASSIVGSYEQYF. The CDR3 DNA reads TGTGCCAGTAGTATCGTCGGCTCCTACGAGCAGTACTTC.

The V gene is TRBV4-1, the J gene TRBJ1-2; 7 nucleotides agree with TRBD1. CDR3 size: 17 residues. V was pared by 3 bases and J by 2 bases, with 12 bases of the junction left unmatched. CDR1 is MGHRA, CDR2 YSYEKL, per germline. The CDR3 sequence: CASSQGDSKWGNYGYTF. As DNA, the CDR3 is TGCGCCAGCAGCCAGGGGGACAGTAAGTGGGGGAACTATGGCTACACCTTC.

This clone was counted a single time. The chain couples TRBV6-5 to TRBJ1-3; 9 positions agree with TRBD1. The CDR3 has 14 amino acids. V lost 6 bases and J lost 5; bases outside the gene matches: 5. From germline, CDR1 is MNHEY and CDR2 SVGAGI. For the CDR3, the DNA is TGTGCCAGCAGCTACGACAGGGGGAGAAACACCATATATTTT. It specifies CASSYDRGRNTIYF.

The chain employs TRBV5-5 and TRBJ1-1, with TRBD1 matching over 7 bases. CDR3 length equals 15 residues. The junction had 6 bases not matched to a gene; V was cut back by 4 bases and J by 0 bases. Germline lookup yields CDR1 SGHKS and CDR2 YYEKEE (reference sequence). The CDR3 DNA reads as TGTGCCAGCAGCAGAACGGGACAGATGAACACTGAAGCTTTCTTT. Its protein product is CASSRTGQMNTEAFF.

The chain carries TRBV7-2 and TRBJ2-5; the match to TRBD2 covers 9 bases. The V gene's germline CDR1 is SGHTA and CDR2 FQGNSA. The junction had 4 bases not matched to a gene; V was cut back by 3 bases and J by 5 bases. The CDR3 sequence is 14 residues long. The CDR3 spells CASSLGLALETQYF. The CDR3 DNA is TGTGCCAGCAGCTTGGGACTAGCCTTGGAGACCCAGTACTTC.

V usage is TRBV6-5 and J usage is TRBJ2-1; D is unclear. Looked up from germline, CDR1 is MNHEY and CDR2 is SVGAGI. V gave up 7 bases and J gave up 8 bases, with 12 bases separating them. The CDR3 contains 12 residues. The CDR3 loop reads CASTSGVYEQFF. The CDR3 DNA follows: TGTGCCAGCACGTCTGGAGTGTATGAGCAGTTCTTC.

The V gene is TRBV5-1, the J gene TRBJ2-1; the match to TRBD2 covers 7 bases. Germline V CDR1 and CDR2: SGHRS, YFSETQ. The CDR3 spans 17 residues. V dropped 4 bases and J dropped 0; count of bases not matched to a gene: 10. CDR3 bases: TGCGCCAGCAGCCATGTCCCGAGGGAGGGCTCCTACAATGAGCAGTTCTTC. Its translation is CASSHVPREGSYNEQFF.

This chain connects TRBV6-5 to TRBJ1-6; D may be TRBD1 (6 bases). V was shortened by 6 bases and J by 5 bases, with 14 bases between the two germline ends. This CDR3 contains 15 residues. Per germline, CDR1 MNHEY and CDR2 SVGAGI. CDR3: CASRTGRSNNSPLHF. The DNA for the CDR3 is TGTGCCAGCAGGACAGGCCGTTCCAATAATTCACCCCTCCACTTT.